Shown below are 15 T cell receptor beta chains from a single sample sequenced in a study of radiotherapy plus CTLA-4 blockade in lung cancer (dated by TCRdb to between 2017 and 2018). Library method: the immunoSEQ multiplex PCR assay. Entries here come from immuneACCESS through TCRdb and include only in-frame sequences with V and J called. Some clones fail to appear in such tables; in the studies checked, an unresolved V gene covers under half of the shortfall, and the cause of the remainder is unknown. This sample is represented by roughly 50,000 clones; more than 70% of them were singletons. Together, the top ten hold around 7.6% of the sample. Sample: peripheral blood, taken from a patient treated with radiotherapy plus ipilimumab. These receptors all stem from a human donor with non-small cell lung cancer whose response to radiotherapy plus ipilimumab could not be evaluated.

The chain combines TRBV7-9 with TRBJ2-5; no firm D call. V shed 5 bases and J shed 1 base, with 14 bases lying between them. There are 15 residues in the CDR3. Germline CDR1 and CDR2: SEHNR and FQNEAQ (reference sequence). The CDR3 coding sequence is TGTGCCAGCAGCACGTCCACTTTGCTCCAAGAGACCCAGTACTTC. It encodes CASSTSTLLQETQYF. Complete variable domain (other parts from reference TRBV7-9 and TRBJ2-5): DTGVSQNPRHKITKRGQNVTFRCDPISEHNRLYWYRQTLGQGPEFLTYFQNEAQLEKSRLLSDRFSAERPKGSFSTLEIQRTEQGDSAMYLCASSTSTLLQETQYFGPGTRLLVL.

The chain links TRBV7-2 to TRBJ1-2; D not certain. The V end was cut by 0 bases, the J end by 4 bases, with 6 bases between. Germline CDR1 reads SGHTA; CDR2 reads FQGNSA. This CDR3 has 13 amino acids. The DNA of the CDR3 is TGTGCCAGCAGCTTAGCCGAGAGCTATGGCTACACCTTC. As protein: CASSLAESYGYTF. Supplemented by reference TRBV7-2 and TRBJ1-2, the full variable domain reads GAGVSQSPSNKVTEKGKDVELRCDPISGHTALYWYRQSLGQGLEFLIYFQGNSAPDKSGLPSDRFSAERTGGSVSTLTIQRTQQEDSAVYLCASSLAESYGYTFGSGTRLTVV.

The chain employs TRBV5-1 and TRBJ1-1, with D perhaps matching TRBD1 (6 bases). V was clipped by 0 bases and J by 6 bases, with 12 bases between them. Germline CDR1 reads SGHRS; CDR2 reads YFSETQ. This CDR3 has 14 amino acids. CDR3 region: CASSLADGGAEAFF. CDR3 in DNA: TGCGCCAGCAGCTTGGCCGATGGGGGCGCTGAAGCTTTCTTT.

The rearrangement joins TRBV27 to TRBJ1-2; a possible D gene is TRBD1 (5 bases). The CDR3 consists of 15 residues. V was clipped by 7 bases and J by 7 bases, with 22 bases between them. CDR1 is MNHEY and CDR2 is SMNVEV in the germline V gene (reference sequence). In DNA form, the CDR3 reads TGTGCCAGCAAGAGACAAATGGGGGGTAGAGGTGGCTACACCTTC. Translation gives CASKRQMGGRGGYTF.

This chain uses TRBV29-1 with TRBJ1-6; 8 bases are shared with TRBD1. Germline V gene sequence: CDR1 SQVTM, CDR2 ANQGSEA. The V gene end was trimmed by 6 bases and the J gene end by 7 bases; junction bases not matched to a gene: 5. The CDR3 sequence is 13 residues long. Written as DNA, the CDR3 is TGCAGCGTCAAGGACAGGGAGAATTCACCCCTCCACTTT. Its translation: CSVKDRENSPLHF.

The chain joins TRBV19 to TRBJ1-3; TRBD1 matches 7 bases. V lost 4 bases and J lost 2; bases outside the gene matches: 5. The CDR3 has 15 residues. Germline V gene lookup returns CDR1 LNHDA and CDR2 SQIVND (reference sequence). The CDR3: CASSTAGGTGNTIYF. CDR3 nucleotides: TGTGCCAGTAGTACCGCAGGGGGAACTGGAAACACCATATATTTT.

The chain's CDR3 is CASSLARSGSTTGELFF. In nucleotides, the CDR3 is TGTGCCAGCAGCTTAGCGCGGAGCGGGAGTACCACCGGGGAGCTGTTTTTT. The rearrangement links TRBV7-9 to TRBJ2-2; 8 nucleotides align to TRBD2. Germline assignment: CDR1 SEHNR and CDR2 FQNEAQ (reference sequence). Trimming cost V 0 bases and J 4 bases; bases outside gene matches: 7. This CDR3 comprises 17 residues. Drawing the rest from reference TRBV7-9 and TRBJ2-2, the complete variable domain is DTGVSQNPRHKITKRGQNVTFRCDPISEHNRLYWYRQTLGQGPEFLTYFQNEAQLEKSRLLSDRFSAERPKGSFSTLEIQRTEQGDSAMYLCASSLARSGSTTGELFFGEGSRLTVL.

This sequence joins TRBV2 and TRBJ2-3; D may be TRBD2 (6 bases). The germline V and J ends were trimmed by 10 bases and 1 base, with 12 bases remaining between them. The CDR3 has 13 residues. Germline CDR1 and CDR2: SNHLY and FYNNEI. DNA of the CDR3: TGTGCCACTGCCTGGAGGGGCACAGATACGCAGTATTTT. Translating it yields CATAWRGTDTQYF. The entire variable domain, with the rest obtained from reference TRBV2 and TRBJ2-3, is as follows: EPEVTQTPSHQVTQMGQEVILRCVPISNHLYFYWYRQILGQKVEFLVSFYNNEISEKSEIFDDQFSVERPDGSNFTLKIRSTKLEDSAMYFCATAWRGTDTQYFGPGTRLTVL.

The chain couples TRBV29-1 to TRBJ1-1; D uncertain. Germline assignment: CDR1 SQVTM and CDR2 ANQGSEA. CDR3 length: 13 amino acids. Trimming took 4 bases from V and 1 from J, leaving 10 bases between them. The CDR3 reads CSVGRQANTEAFF. The CDR3 DNA is TGCAGCGTTGGCAGACAAGCGAACACTGAAGCTTTCTTT.

The chain combines TRBV5-5 with TRBJ2-5; no clear D. This CDR3 contains 14 residues. CDR1 and CDR2 (germline): SGHKS, YYEKEE (reference sequence). Trimming took off 0 bases at V and 5 bases at J, with 11 bases between the two ends. The CDR3 loop is CASSLAVSHETQYF. The CDR3 DNA reads as TGTGCCAGCAGCTTGGCCGTCAGTCACGAGACCCAGTACTTC.

This chain uses TRBV4-1 with TRBJ2-5, with TRBD1 matching 7 bases. This CDR3 region has 15 residues. CDR1 is MGHRA, CDR2 YSYEKL, per germline. The trim removed 4 bases at V and 1 base at J, leaving 6 bases unmatched. The CDR3 coding sequence is TGCGCCAGCAGCCGGATCGGGACAGTCCAAGAGACCCAGTACTTC. It encodes CASSRIGTVQETQYF.

The chain employs TRBV7-2 and TRBJ2-1, with no clear D. V was clipped by 1 base and J by 0 bases, with 7 bases between them. Germline loops: CDR1 SGHTA, CDR2 FQGNSA. This CDR3 region has 15 residues. CDR3 sequence: CASSLVSTSYNEQFF. CDR3 DNA: TGTGCCAGCAGCTTAGTGAGCACCTCCTACAATGAGCAGTTCTTC.

This chain connects TRBV5-6 to TRBJ1-1; D is uncertain. CDR1 and CDR2 from the germline V gene are SGHDT and YYEEEE. The CDR3 covers 15 residues. The V end was cut by 4 bases, the J end by 1 base, with 14 bases between. CDR3 nucleotides: TGTGCCAGCAGCCCCGGGGAATCGGGGAACACTGAAGCTTTCTTT. This gives the protein CASSPGESGNTEAFF.

V and J are TRBV5-1 and TRBJ1-6, with 7 bases identical to TRBD1. This CDR3 comprises 14 residues. V shed 3 bases and J 7 bases; nucleotides not matched to a gene: 4. Looked up from germline, CDR1 is SGHRS and CDR2 is YFSETQ. The CDR3: CASSSPGQNSPLHF. The CDR3 DNA reads as TGCGCCAGCAGCTCGCCGGGACAGAATTCACCCCTCCACTTT.

This rearrangement joins TRBV19 to TRBJ1-4; 11 nucleotides agree with TRBD1. The CDR3 runs to 16 residues. The trim removed 8 bases at V and 2 bases at J, leaving 7 bases unmatched. Germline assignment: CDR1 LNHDA and CDR2 SQIVND (reference sequence). In nucleotides, the CDR3 is TGTGCCAGTCTGGACAGGGGGCGCGGGACTAATGAAAAACTGTTTTTT. This encodes CASLDRGRGTNEKLFF.